These 5 T cell receptor beta chains were sequenced from one sample in a study of blood T cell repertoires in COVID-19. Assay used: immunoSEQ multiplex PCR; TCRdb lists only in-frame clones, some missing. The table includes about 220,000 clones, roughly 85% detected once. Input material: peripheral blood. The source of these receptors is a woman aged 70-85 years with COVID-19, enrolled during active disease.

The chain links TRBV19 to TRBJ2-2; TRBD2 aligns across 9 bases. The CDR3 is made up of 15 amino acids. V lost 4 bases, J lost 3 bases, and 3 bases stayed unmatched. CDR1 LNHDA and CDR2 SQIVND come from the germline V gene (reference sequence). The CDR3 DNA reads as TGTGCCAGTAGTACCGGACTAGCGCACACCGGGGAGCTGTTTTTT. It codes for CASSTGLAHTGELFF. The whole variable domain, remainder taken from reference TRBV19 and TRBJ2-2, is DGGITQSPKYLFRKEGQNVTLSCEQNLNHDAMYWYRQDPGQGLRLIYYSQIVNDFQKGDIAEGYSVSREKKESFPLTVTSAQKNPTAFYLCASSTGLAHTGELFFGEGSRLTVL.

The V gene is TRBV7-9, the J gene TRBJ2-7, with D perhaps matching TRBD1 (5 bases). This CDR3 has 12 residues. Germline CDR1 and CDR2: SEHNR and FQNEAQ (reference sequence). V was pared by 5 bases and J by 6 bases, with 11 bases between. The CDR3 loop reads CASSLRASEQYF. DNA of the CDR3: TGTGCCAGCAGCCTCAGGGCCAGCGAGCAGTACTTC.

J is TRBJ1-2 and V is TRBV25-1; the D gene is possibly TRBD1 (6 bases). The ends were cut back, 2 bases at V and 4 bases at J, with 14 bases in the middle. CDR3 length equals 15 residues. Germline V CDR1 and CDR2: MGHDK, SYGVNS. Written as DNA, the CDR3 is TGTGCCAGCAGTGAAGGTGACAGGCGGCTCTATGGCTACACCTTC. It yields the protein CASSEGDRRLYGYTF.

This chain joins TRBV6-2 or TRBV6-3 and TRBJ2-7; 9 bases agree with TRBD1. Trimming took 0 bases from V and 6 from J; bases not matched to a gene: 12. The CDR3 covers 17 residues. Germline assignment: CDR1 MNHEY and CDR2 SVGEGT. DNA for the CDR3: TGTGCCAGCAGTTACTCGGCTCGGGTGGGACAGGGCCCCGAGCAGTACTTC. It codes for CASSYSARVGQGPEQYF.

This clone was seen repeatedly, ten times or more. This chain uses TRBV19 with TRBJ2-1; 10 positions agree with TRBD2. The CDR3 is made up of 15 amino acids. Per germline, CDR1 LNHDA and CDR2 SQIVND (reference sequence). J gave up 3 bases and V 7 bases, and 6 bases lay outside the gene matches. This chain's CDR3 is CASNKGLANYNEQFF. The CDR3 DNA is TGTGCCAGTAACAAGGGACTAGCGAACTACAATGAGCAGTTCTTC.